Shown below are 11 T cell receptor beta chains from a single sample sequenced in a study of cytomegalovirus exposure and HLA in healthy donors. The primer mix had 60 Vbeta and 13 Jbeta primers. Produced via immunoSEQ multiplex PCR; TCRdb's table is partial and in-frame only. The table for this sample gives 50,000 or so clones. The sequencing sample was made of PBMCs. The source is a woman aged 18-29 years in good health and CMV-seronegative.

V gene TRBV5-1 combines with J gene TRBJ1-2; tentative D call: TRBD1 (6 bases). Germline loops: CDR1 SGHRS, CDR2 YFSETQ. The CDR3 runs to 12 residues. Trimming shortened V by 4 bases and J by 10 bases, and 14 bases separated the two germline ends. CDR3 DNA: TGCGCCAGCAGCCGGGGGGACATTTCCTACACCTTC. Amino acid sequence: CASSRGDISYTF.

The CDR3: CASSLWGGDNEQFF. In DNA form, the CDR3 reads TGCGCCAGCAGCTTATGGGGGGGCGACAATGAGCAGTTCTTC. The chain employs TRBV5-1 and TRBJ2-1; perhaps TRBD2 as D (7 bases). There are 14 residues in the CDR3. Germline V gene sequence: CDR1 SGHRS, CDR2 YFSETQ. The germline V and J ends were trimmed by 2 bases and 5 bases, with 11 bases remaining between them.

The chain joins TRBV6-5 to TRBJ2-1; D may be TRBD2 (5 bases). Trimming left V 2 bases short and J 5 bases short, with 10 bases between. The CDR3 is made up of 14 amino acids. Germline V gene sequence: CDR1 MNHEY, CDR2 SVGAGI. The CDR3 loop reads CASSYIGGDNEQFF. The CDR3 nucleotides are TGTGCCAGCAGTTACATAGGAGGCGACAATGAGCAGTTCTTC.

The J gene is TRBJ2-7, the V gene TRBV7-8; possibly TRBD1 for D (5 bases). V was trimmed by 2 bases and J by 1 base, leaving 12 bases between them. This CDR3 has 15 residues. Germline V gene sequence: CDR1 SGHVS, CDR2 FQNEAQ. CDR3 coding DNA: TGTGCCAGCAGCTTAATAAGGGGTATTTCCTACGAGCAGTACTTC. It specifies CASSLIRGISYEQYF.

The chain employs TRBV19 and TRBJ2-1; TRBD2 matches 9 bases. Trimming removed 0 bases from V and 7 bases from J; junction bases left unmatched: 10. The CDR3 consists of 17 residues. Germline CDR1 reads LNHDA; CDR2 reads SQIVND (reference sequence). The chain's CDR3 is CASSIDGGGGAGNEQFF. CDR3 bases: TGTGCCAGTAGTATAGACGGAGGCGGGGGGGCCGGGAATGAGCAGTTCTTC.

This CDR3 reads CAISEGEGGSYEQYF. In DNA, the CDR3 is TGTGCCATCAGTGAGGGTGAAGGGGGATCCTACGAGCAGTACTTC. This chain joins TRBV10-3 and TRBJ2-7, with D possibly being TRBD1 (6 bases). Germline CDR1 ENHRY, CDR2 SYGVKD. The CDR3 sequence is 15 residues long. V was clipped by 2 bases and J by 1 base, with 12 bases between them.

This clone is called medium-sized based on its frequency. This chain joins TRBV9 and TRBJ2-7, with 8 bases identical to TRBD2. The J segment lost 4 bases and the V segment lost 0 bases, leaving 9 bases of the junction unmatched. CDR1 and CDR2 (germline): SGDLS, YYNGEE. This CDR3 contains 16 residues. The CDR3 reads CASSVGGAGANYEQYF. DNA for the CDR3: TGTGCCAGCAGCGTAGGAGGAGCGGGAGCAAATTACGAGCAGTACTTC.

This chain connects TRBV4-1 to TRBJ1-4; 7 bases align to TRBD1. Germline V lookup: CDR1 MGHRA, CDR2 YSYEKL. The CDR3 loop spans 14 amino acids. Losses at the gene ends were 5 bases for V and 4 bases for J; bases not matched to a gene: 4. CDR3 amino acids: CASSSGGYNEKLFF. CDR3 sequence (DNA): TGCGCCAGCAGCTCAGGGGGGTATAATGAAAAACTGTTTTTT.

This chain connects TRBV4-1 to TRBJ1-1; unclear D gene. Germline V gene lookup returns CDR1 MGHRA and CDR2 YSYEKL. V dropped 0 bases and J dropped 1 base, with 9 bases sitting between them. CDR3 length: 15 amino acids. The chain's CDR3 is CASSQESGTNTEAFF. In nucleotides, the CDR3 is TGCGCCAGCAGCCAAGAAAGCGGTACGAACACTGAAGCTTTCTTT.

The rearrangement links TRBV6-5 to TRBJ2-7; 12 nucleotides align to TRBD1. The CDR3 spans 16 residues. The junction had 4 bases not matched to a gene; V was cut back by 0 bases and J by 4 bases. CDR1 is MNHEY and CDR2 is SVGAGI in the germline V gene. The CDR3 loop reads CASSYSGQGAHYEQYF. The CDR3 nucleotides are TGTGCCAGCAGTTACTCGGGACAGGGGGCGCATTACGAGCAGTACTTC.

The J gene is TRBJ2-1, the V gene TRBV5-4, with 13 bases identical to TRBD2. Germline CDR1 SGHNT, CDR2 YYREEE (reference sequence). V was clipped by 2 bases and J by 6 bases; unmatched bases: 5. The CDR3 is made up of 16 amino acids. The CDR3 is CASSLLAGGPANEQFF. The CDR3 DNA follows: TGTGCCAGCAGCTTACTAGCGGGAGGGCCAGCCAATGAGCAGTTCTTC.